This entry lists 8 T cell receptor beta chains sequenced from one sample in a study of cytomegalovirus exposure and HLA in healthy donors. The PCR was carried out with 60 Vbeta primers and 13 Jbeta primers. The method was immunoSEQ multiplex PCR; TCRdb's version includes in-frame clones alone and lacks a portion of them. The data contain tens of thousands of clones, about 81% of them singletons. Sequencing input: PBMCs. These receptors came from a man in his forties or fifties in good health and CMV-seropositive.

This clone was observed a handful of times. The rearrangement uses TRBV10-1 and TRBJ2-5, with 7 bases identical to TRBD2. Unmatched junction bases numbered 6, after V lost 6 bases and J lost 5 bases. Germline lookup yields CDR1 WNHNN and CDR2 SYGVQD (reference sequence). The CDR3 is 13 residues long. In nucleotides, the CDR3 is TGCGCCAGCAGCGCGGGAGCAAGGGAGACCCAGTACTTC. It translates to CASSAGARETQYF.

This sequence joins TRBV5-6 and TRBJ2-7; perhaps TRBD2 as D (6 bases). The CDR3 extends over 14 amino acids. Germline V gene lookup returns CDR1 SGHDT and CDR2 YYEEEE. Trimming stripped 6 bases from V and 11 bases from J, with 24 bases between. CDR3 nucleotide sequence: TGTGCCAGCACGGGGAAGGGAGGCCCGCGGACGGAGTACTTC. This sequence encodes CASTGKGGPRTEYF. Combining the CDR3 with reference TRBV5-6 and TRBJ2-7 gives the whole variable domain DAGVTQSPTHLIKTRGQQVTLRCSPKSGHDTVSWYQQALGQGPQFIFQYYEEEERQRGNFPDRFSGHQFPNYSSELNVNALLLGDSALYLCASTGKGGPRTEYFGPGTRLTVT.

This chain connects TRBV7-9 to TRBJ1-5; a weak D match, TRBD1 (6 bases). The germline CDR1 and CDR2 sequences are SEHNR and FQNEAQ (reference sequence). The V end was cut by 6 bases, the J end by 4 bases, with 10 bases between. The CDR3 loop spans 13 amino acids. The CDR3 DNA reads TGTGCCAGCAGTCCTGGACAGAATCAGCCCCAGCATTTT. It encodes CASSPGQNQPQHF.

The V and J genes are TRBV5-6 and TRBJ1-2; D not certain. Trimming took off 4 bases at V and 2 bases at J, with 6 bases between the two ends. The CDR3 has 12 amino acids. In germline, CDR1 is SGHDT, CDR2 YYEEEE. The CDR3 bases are TGTGCCAGCAGCGGGCAGAACTATGGCTACACCTTC. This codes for CASSGQNYGYTF.

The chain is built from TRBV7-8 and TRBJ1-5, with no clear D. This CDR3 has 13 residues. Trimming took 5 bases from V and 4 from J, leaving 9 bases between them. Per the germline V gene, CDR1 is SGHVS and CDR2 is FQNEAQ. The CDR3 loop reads CASSPGRNQPQHF. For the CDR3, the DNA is TGTGCCAGCAGCCCCGGGAGAAATCAGCCCCAGCATTTT.

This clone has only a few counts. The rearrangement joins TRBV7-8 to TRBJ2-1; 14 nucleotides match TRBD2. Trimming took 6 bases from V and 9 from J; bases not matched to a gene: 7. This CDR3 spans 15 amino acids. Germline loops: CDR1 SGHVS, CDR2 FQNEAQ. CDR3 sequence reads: CASRRGLAGASEQFF. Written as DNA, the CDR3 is TGTGCCAGCAGACGGGGACTAGCGGGAGCTAGTGAGCAGTTCTTC.

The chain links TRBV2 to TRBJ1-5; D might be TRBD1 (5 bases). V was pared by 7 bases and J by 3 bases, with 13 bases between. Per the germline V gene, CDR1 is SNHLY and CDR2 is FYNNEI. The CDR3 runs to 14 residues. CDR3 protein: CASNPGMNNQPQHF. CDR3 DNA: TGTGCCAGCAACCCAGGGATGAACAATCAGCCCCAGCATTTT.

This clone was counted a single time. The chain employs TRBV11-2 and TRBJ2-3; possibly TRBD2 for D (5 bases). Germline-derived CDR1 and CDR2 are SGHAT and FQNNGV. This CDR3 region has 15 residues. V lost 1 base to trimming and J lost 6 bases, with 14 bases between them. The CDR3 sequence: CASSLVPLASDTQYF. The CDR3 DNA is TGTGCCAGCAGCTTAGTTCCCCTTGCTAGCGATACGCAGTATTTT.